Listed here are 9 T cell receptor beta chains from one sample, sequenced in a study of T cell responses to AZD1222 COVID-19 vaccine. Sequencing was performed with immunoSEQ multiplex PCR; in TCRdb, only in-frame clones are kept and a portion is missing. Here the sample spans tens of thousands of clones, approximately 92% being singletons. Sequencing was performed on peripheral blood, taken 28 days after the second AZD1222 dose. These receptors all come from an adult who received the AZD1222 COVID-19 vaccine.

The V gene is TRBV7-2, the J gene TRBJ1-2; TRBD1 matches 9 bases. V shed 5 bases, J shed 4 bases, and the junction held 8 bases outside the gene matches. Germline V lookup: CDR1 SGHTA, CDR2 FQGNSA. This CDR3 comprises 15 residues. In nucleotides, the CDR3 is TGTGCCAGCAGCGTCGGGGGACAGGGCGGCTATGGCTACACCTTC. As protein: CASSVGGQGGYGYTF.

The chain links TRBV7-3 to TRBJ2-1; no definite D call. Per the germline V gene, CDR1 is SGHTA and CDR2 is FQGTGA. The CDR3 consists of 15 residues. V lost 0 bases to trimming and J lost 7 bases, with 13 bases between them. The DNA of the CDR3 is TGTGCCAGCAGCTTAACGGGTGCGCCCCGGAATGAGCAGTTCTTC. Its translation is CASSLTGAPRNEQFF.

The gene calls are TRBV30 and TRBJ2-7; 7 positions agree with TRBD2. The germline CDR1 and CDR2 sequences are GTSNPN and SVGIG (reference sequence). This CDR3 region has 13 residues. V lost 2 bases, J lost 9 bases, and 10 bases stayed unmatched. The DNA for the CDR3 is TGTGCCTGGAGTACCCGGGGTGGGGAGGGGCAGTACTTC. It specifies CAWSTRGGEGQYF. Filled out from reference TRBV30 and TRBJ2-7, the complete variable domain reads SQTIHQWPATLVQPVGSPLSLECTVEGTSNPNLYWYRQAAGRGLQLLFYSVGIGQISSEVPQNLSASRPQDRQFILSSKKLLLSDSGFYLCAWSTRGGEGQYFGPGTRLTVT.

The chain uses TRBV15 and TRBJ2-3; tentative D call: TRBD2 (6 bases). Germline lookup yields CDR1 LNHNV and CDR2 YYDKDF (reference sequence). This CDR3 spans 15 amino acids. V was cut by 8 bases and J by 0 bases, with 15 bases left in between. The CDR3 DNA reads TGTGCCACCGCCGCGGGGACGACTAGCACAGATACGCAGTATTTT. Translating gives CATAAGTTSTDTQYF.

This chain uses TRBV7-2 with TRBJ2-7; 8 bases align to TRBD2. Trimming at V came to 2 bases and at J to 2 bases, leaving 8 bases not matched to a gene. CDR3 length equals 16 residues. Germline values: CDR1 SGHTA, CDR2 FQGNSA. The DNA for the CDR3 is TGTGCCAGCAGCTTATCAACTAGCGGCGGTGCCTACGAGCAGTACTTC. Translated, it gives CASSLSTSGGAYEQYF.

The V gene is TRBV6-5, the J gene TRBJ1-5, with 8 nucleotides matching TRBD1. Germline V gene lookup returns CDR1 MNHEY and CDR2 SVGAGI. With V trimmed by 5 bases and J by 5 bases, 5 bases remained unmatched. The CDR3 runs to 14 residues. CDR3: CASSPDRGYQPQHF. The DNA of the CDR3 is TGTGCCAGCAGTCCCGACAGGGGCTATCAGCCCCAGCATTTT.

This clone was recorded only once. The V and J genes are TRBV4-2 and TRBJ1-5; 8 bases match TRBD1. The CDR3 is 16 residues long. CDR1 and CDR2 (germline): LGHNA, YNFKEQ. V shed 0 bases, J shed 6 bases, and the junction held 7 bases outside the gene matches. The CDR3 loop reads CASSQEPRGRSQPQHF. The DNA for the CDR3 is TGTGCCAGCAGCCAAGAACCCAGGGGGCGAAGTCAGCCCCAGCATTTT.

The rearrangement joins TRBV6-5 to TRBJ1-2, with no clear D. Germline V gene lookup returns CDR1 MNHEY and CDR2 SVGAGI. The CDR3 spans 16 residues. V was shortened by 0 bases and J by 0 bases, with 11 bases between the two germline ends. CDR3 sequence: CASSYSATRPNYGYTF. The CDR3 DNA follows: TGTGCCAGCAGTTACTCAGCGACACGCCCTAACTATGGCTACACCTTC.

The chain has TRBV9 and TRBJ1-1; 10 bases line up with TRBD1. J lost 3 bases, V lost 5 bases, and 10 bases had no gene match. The CDR3 is 16 amino acids. Looked up from germline, CDR1 is SGDLS and CDR2 is YYNGEE. The CDR3 loop is CASRGQGGSFDTEAFF. CDR3 DNA sequence: TGTGCCAGCAGAGGACAGGGGGGATCGTTCGACACTGAAGCTTTCTTT.